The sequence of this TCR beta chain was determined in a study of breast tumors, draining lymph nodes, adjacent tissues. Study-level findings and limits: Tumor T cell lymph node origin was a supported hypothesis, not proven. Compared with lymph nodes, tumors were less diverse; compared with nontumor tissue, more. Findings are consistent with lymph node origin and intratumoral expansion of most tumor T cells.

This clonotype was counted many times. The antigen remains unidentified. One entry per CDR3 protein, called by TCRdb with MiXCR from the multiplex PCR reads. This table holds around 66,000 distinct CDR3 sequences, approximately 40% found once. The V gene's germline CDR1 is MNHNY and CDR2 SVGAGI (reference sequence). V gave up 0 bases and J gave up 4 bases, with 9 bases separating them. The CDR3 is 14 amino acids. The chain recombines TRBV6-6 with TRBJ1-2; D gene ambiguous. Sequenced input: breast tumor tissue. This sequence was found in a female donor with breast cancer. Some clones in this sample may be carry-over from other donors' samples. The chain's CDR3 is CASSYSRGPYGYTF. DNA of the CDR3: TGTGCCAGCAGTTACTCGAGAGGGCCCTATGGCTACACCTTC.